This TCR beta chain stems from a study of vaccination effects on CD4 cells after COVID-19. In the study overall: Peptides at roughly 10 ug/ml and IL-2 at 9 to 10 IU/ml were added to more than 1.5 million PBMC per well.

Trimming stripped 4 bases from V and 6 bases from J, with 17 bases between. CDR3 size: 15 residues. CDR1 and CDR2 (germline): SGDLS, YYNGEE. Produced via immunoSEQ multiplex PCR; TCRdb's table is partial and in-frame only. The sample holds roughly 30,000 clones, 75% seen once. Of note for this clone: The target antigen is unknown.

After roughly eleven days in culture, the CD4+ T cells were isolated. The person's infection with SARS-CoV-2, confirmed by PCR, took place between March and December 2020. The vaccine given was either BNT162b2 or mRNA-1273, in two doses. The source of this sequence is a human donor who had a prior SARS-CoV-2 infection. Source: CD4+ T cells from PBMCs cultured without peptide, taken after COVID-19 vaccination. The chain has TRBV9 and TRBJ2-1; maybe TRBD2 (6 bases). This CDR3 reads CASSPPGDWGNEQFF. For the CDR3, the DNA is TGTGCCAGCAGCCCCCCGGGAGACTGGGGCAATGAGCAGTTCTTC.